This TCR beta chain was found in a study of regulatory T cells in long-lasting Graves disease. Time point specified: newly diagnosed GD, antithyroid drugs for less than 3 months. There was RNA extracted from PBMCs, and the TCR library was made from it. The patient group derived from an endocrinology department in Xi'an, China. To make TCR beta libraries, researchers used iRepertoire HTBI primers and Arm-PCR of CDR3 regions. TCRdb called the multiplex PCR reads again in MiXCR, with one record for every CDR3 protein. The sample comprises around 500,000 distinct CDR3 sequences, about 16% of which are singletons, and about 25% rests with the top ten. This clonotype occurred a few times. As yet, its antigen is unknown. This CDR3 is 17 amino acids long. Germline V lookup: CDR1 GTSNPN, CDR2 SVGIG (reference sequence). The V and J ends lost 2 bases and 1 base, in that order; junction bases with no gene match: 12.

The study's findings and limits: There was favoring of TRBV28, TRBJ1-2 and TRBJ2-5 in persistent disease. Thyroid tissue went unexamined; only peripheral blood was analyzed.

These data were likewise used in another study, on T cells in Graves' hyperthyroidism and ophthalmopathy.

The rearrangement uses TRBV30 and TRBJ2-7; 9 positions agree with TRBD1. The receptor was derived from a middle-aged woman with Graves disease. The sample in question was peripheral blood mononuclear cells (PBMCs), obtained at new diagnosis, from a patient treated with antithyroid drugs. Written as DNA, the CDR3 is TGTGCCTGGAGTTCCCCCCCCGGGACAGGGACTTCCTACGAGCAGTACTTC. Its translation: CAWSSPPGTGTSYEQYF.